The 28 T cell receptor beta chains below were found in one sample sequenced in a study of HIV-infected patients and healthy controls. TCRdb reprocessed the 5' RACE reads via MiXCR and lists one record per CDR3 protein. Of more than 60,000 distinct CDR3 sequences listed, 15% to 20% are singletons. The specimen sequenced was CD4+ T cells from blood. Receptor source: a human donor in good health.

The table lists this clonotype with many counts. The gene calls are TRBV5-1 and TRBJ2-7, with a weak D call TRBD1 (8 bases). The CDR3 is 14 residues long. Trimming cost V 2 bases and J 2 bases, with 11 bases left between them. Germline CDR1 is SGHRS and CDR2 is YFSETQ. The CDR3 sequence: CASSLQGGPYEQYF. The CDR3 nucleotides read TGCGCCAGCAGCTTACAGGGGGGGCCCTACGAGCAGTACTTC.

The table lists this clonotype with many counts. The V gene is TRBV2, the J gene TRBJ1-6; D not certain. Per the germline V gene, CDR1 is SNHLY and CDR2 is FYNNEI. The V gene lost 3 bases and the J gene lost 10 bases, with 13 bases spanning the gap. The CDR3 loop spans 14 amino acids. The CDR3 DNA reads TGTGCCAGCAGTGATAGTGGGCAGCAATCACCCCTCCACTTT. It translates to CASSDSGQQSPLHF.

This clonotype occurred many times. V gene TRBV7-6 combines with J gene TRBJ1-2; maybe TRBD1 (5 bases). V was clipped by 5 bases and J by 7 bases, with 20 bases between them. This CDR3 comprises 15 residues. The germline V gene encodes CDR1 SGHVS and CDR2 FNYEAQ. CDR3: CASSPSTSGGVGYTF. As DNA, the CDR3 is TGTGCCAGCAGCCCCTCAACATCTGGAGGGGTTGGCTACACCTTC.

The gene calls are TRBV7-9 and TRBJ1-1, with a weak D call TRBD1 (6 bases). The CDR3 runs 14 residues. The V end lost 5 bases, the J end lost 5 bases, and 15 bases lay between the germline ends. Germline CDR1 SEHNR, CDR2 FQNEAQ (reference sequence). The CDR3 loop reads CASSARQGMTEAFF. The CDR3 coding sequence is TGTGCCAGCAGCGCGCGGCAGGGGATGACTGAAGCTTTCTTT.

The V gene is TRBV9, the J gene TRBJ1-5; D remains ambiguous. The length of the CDR3 is 14 residues. From germline, CDR1 is SGDLS and CDR2 YYNGEE. V was clipped by 0 bases and J by 5 bases, with 9 bases between them. This CDR3 is CASSVDGGDQPQHF. The CDR3 region has the DNA TGTGCCAGCAGCGTAGACGGCGGAGATCAGCCCCAGCATTTT.

This clonotype was picked up a small number of times. The chain is built from TRBV6-6 and TRBJ2-3; D unresolved. The CDR3 runs to 14 residues. Trimming removed 4 bases from V and 0 bases from J, with 8 bases in between. CDR1 and CDR2 (germline): MNHNY, SVGAGI (reference sequence). CDR3: CASSSSGSTDTQYF. CDR3 bases: TGTGCCAGCAGTTCGAGTGGTAGCACAGATACGCAGTATTTT.

This clonotype showed up just a few times. The chain recombines TRBV6-2 or TRBV6-3 with TRBJ1-5; the D is unclear. This CDR3 is 14 amino acids long. V lost 5 bases to trimming and J lost 0 bases, with 8 bases between them. In germline, CDR1 is MNHEY, CDR2 SVGEGT. DNA for the CDR3: TGTGCCAGCAGTACGGGGTATAGCAATCAGCCCCAGCATTTT. It codes for CASSTGYSNQPQHF.

This clonotype has ten or more counts. CDR3 sequence: CASNPRRGTAEAFF. In DNA form, the CDR3 reads TGTGCCAGCAACCCGCGGAGGGGAACGGCTGAAGCTTTCTTT. The gene calls are TRBV7-8 and TRBJ1-1; D is perhaps TRBD1 (5 bases). The CDR3 totals 14 residues. Trimming removed 7 bases from V and 6 bases from J, with 18 bases in between. CDR1 and CDR2 (germline): SGHVS, FQNEAQ.

The chain combines TRBV11-2 with TRBJ2-7; the D gene could be TRBD1 or TRBD2 (5 bases each). Germline V CDR1 and CDR2: SGHAT, FQNNGV. V shed 6 bases and J shed 3 bases, with 18 bases lying between them. The CDR3 loop spans 15 amino acids. The CDR3 sequence is CASRSPGRSNYEQYF. The CDR3 region has the DNA TGTGCCAGCAGGTCCCCGGGACGGAGTAACTACGAGCAGTACTTC.

The chain recombines TRBV19 with TRBJ1-2; TRBD1 aligns across 7 bases. J gave up 2 bases and V 5 bases, and 8 bases lay outside the gene matches. From germline, CDR1 is LNHDA and CDR2 SQIVND (reference sequence). The CDR3 extends over 15 amino acids. The CDR3 sequence is CASSETGIPNYGYTF. The CDR3 DNA follows: TGTGCCAGTAGTGAGACAGGGATTCCCAACTATGGCTACACCTTC. Filled out from reference TRBV19 and TRBJ1-2, the complete variable domain reads DGGITQSPKYLFRKEGQNVTLSCEQNLNHDAMYWYRQDPGQGLRLIYYSQIVNDFQKGDIAEGYSVSREKKESFPLTVTSAQKNPTAFYLCASSETGIPNYGYTFGSGTRLTVV.

V usage is TRBV12-3 or TRBV12-4 and J usage is TRBJ1-6, with D possibly TRBD1 on 5 matching bases. V shed 3 bases and J shed 11 bases, with 14 bases lying between them. The CDR3 length is 14 residues. CDR3 nucleotides: TGTGCCAGCAGTTTGCAGGGAAAGGGAACACCCCTCCACTTT. Its translation: CASSLQGKGTPLHF.

As concerns this clonotype: A much larger clone lies a single base off, so this may be a read error. The chain recombines TRBV5-4 with TRBJ1-1, with 8 bases matching TRBD1. Germline V gives CDR1 SGHNT, CDR2 YYREEE (reference sequence). The CDR3 is 14 amino acids. The V and J ends lost 5 bases and 2 bases, in that order; junction bases with no gene match: 5. In DNA form, the CDR3 reads TGTGCCAGCAGTCACGACAGGGGAAACACTGAAGCTTTCTTT. Its translation: CASSHDRGNTEAFF.

This clonotype was found many times. This chain connects TRBV29-1 to TRBJ2-3, with TRBD2 identical over 9 bases. J lost 3 bases, V lost 8 bases, and 12 bases had no gene match. This CDR3 is 15 amino acids long. Germline CDR1 and CDR2: SQVTM and ANQGSEA. As DNA, the CDR3 is TGCAGCCTGAGGGGTAGCGGGAGAGGGACAGATACGCAGTATTTT. Amino acid sequence: CSLRGSGRGTDTQYF.

This clonotype was recorded a few times. The genes are TRBV18 and TRBJ2-3; maybe TRBD1 (6 bases). This CDR3 comprises 14 residues. Trimming stripped 2 bases from V and 3 bases from J, with 9 bases between. CDR1 is KGHSH, CDR2 LQKENI, per germline. CDR3 sequence (DNA): TGTGCCAGCTCACCAACAACAGGGACAGATACGCAGTATTTT. Its protein is CASSPTTGTDTQYF.

This clonotype has only a few counts. The V gene is TRBV6-8, the J gene TRBJ1-6; a possible D gene is TRBD1 (5 bases). Germline V gives CDR1 MNHGY, CDR2 SAAAGT. The CDR3 has 13 amino acids. This CDR3 reads CTWGRVDGSPLHF. CDR3 nucleotides: TGTACGTGGGGCAGGGTCGATGGTTCACCCCTCCACTTT.

The V call is TRBV20-1, the J call TRBJ2-7; unclear D gene. Trimming pared 0 bases from V and 0 bases from J, leaving 9 bases between. CDR1 and CDR2 from the germline V gene are DFQATT and SNEGSKA (reference sequence). CDR3 length equals 14 residues. The CDR3 nucleotides read TGCAGTGCTAGAGAGGCAGGTCGCTCCTACGAGCAGTACTTC. Translation: CSAREAGRSYEQYF.

V usage is TRBV4-1 and J usage is TRBJ2-6; 7 positions agree with TRBD2. The V segment lost 4 bases and the J segment 0 bases; nucleotides outside the gene matches: 15. The CDR3 has 20 residues. CDR1 is MGHRA, CDR2 YSYEKL, per germline. This CDR3 reads CASSPREVEAGSSGANVLTF. CDR3 coding DNA: TGCGCCAGCAGCCCTCGGGAGGTGGAGGCAGGGAGCTCTGGGGCCAACGTCCTGACTTTC.

This clonotype occurred a few times. The V and J genes are TRBV12-5 and TRBJ1-4; 8 bases match TRBD1. The trim removed 5 bases at V and 3 bases at J, leaving 11 bases unmatched. The CDR3 has 17 residues. Germline CDR1 is LGHNT and CDR2 is FRNRAP. The CDR3 loop is CASGVSQGASANEKLFF. The CDR3 coding sequence is TGTGCTAGTGGTGTCTCCCAGGGGGCGTCGGCTAATGAAAAACTGTTTTTT.

V usage is TRBV10-3 and J usage is TRBJ1-5, with D uncertain. This CDR3 has 15 amino acids. V shed 3 bases and J shed 3 bases, with 12 bases lying between them. The germline CDR1 and CDR2 sequences are ENHRY and SYGVKD. The CDR3, as DNA: TGTGCCATCAGTGAACTCGGAGGAAACAATCAGCCCCAGCATTTT. Translating gives CAISELGGNNQPQHF.

The chain links TRBV18 to TRBJ2-1; D is uncertain. Per the germline V gene, CDR1 is KGHSH and CDR2 is LQKENI. V shed 0 bases and J shed 9 bases, with 21 bases lying between them. The CDR3 runs 17 residues. CDR3 residues: CASSPPALGPGESEQFF. For the CDR3, the DNA is TGTGCCAGCTCACCACCCGCCCTGGGCCCTGGTGAGTCTGAGCAGTTCTTC.

The V call is TRBV29-1, the J call TRBJ1-2; TRBD1 aligns across 8 bases. CDR3 size: 14 residues. V lost 4 bases to trimming and J lost 8 bases; unmatched junction nucleotides: 12. CDR1 and CDR2 from the germline V gene are SQVTM and ANQGSEA. This chain's CDR3 is CSVGTGKAVSGYTF. The CDR3 nucleotides are TGCAGCGTTGGGACAGGGAAAGCAGTCTCGGGCTACACCTTC.

This clonotype was detected a few times. J is TRBJ1-6 and V is TRBV5-4; the D is unclear. The CDR3 is 12 residues long. Germline assignment: CDR1 SGHNT and CDR2 YYREEE (reference sequence). Trimming stripped 0 bases from V and 5 bases from J, with 0 bases between. Here the CDR3 DNA reads TGTGCCAGCAGCTTGGATAATTCACCCCTCCACTTT. Its translation is CASSLDNSPLHF.

The genes are TRBV28 and TRBJ1-2; TRBD1 matches 7 bases. The CDR3 has 14 amino acids. V gave up 4 bases and J gave up 4 bases; unmatched junction bases: 6. Per the germline V gene, CDR1 is MDHEN and CDR2 is SYDVKM. The CDR3 DNA reads TGTGCCAGCAGTTATCGACAGGGCGGCTATGGCTACACCTTC. As protein: CASSYRQGGYGYTF.

The chain uses TRBV6-2 or TRBV6-3 and TRBJ2-7; D gene unclear. The CDR3 extends over 13 amino acids. Deletions cut 3 bases from V and 6 bases from J, with 12 bases between. Germline V gives CDR1 MNHEY, CDR2 SVGEGT. This CDR3 reads CASSYGWVREQYF. CDR3 nucleotide sequence: TGTGCCAGCAGTTATGGCTGGGTGCGCGAGCAGTACTTC.

Many counts were recorded for this clonotype. The chain has TRBV4-1 and TRBJ2-1, with D maybe TRBD1 (6 bases). The CDR3 totals 15 residues. Looked up from germline, CDR1 is MGHRA and CDR2 is YSYEKL. With 0 bases removed from V and 7 bases from J, the gap between germline ends came to 13 bases. The CDR3 reads CASSQEGRGSNEQFF. The CDR3 DNA follows: TGCGCCAGCAGCCAAGAGGGCAGGGGATCAAATGAGCAGTTCTTC.

This clonotype is medium-sized (0.01 to 0.1%) within its sample. The chain recombines TRBV7-3 with TRBJ2-1; 9 positions agree with TRBD1. This CDR3 is built from 15 residues. After removal of 6 bases from V and 8 bases from J, the junction contained 11 bases not matched to a gene. Per the germline V gene, CDR1 is SGHTA and CDR2 is FQGTGA. The CDR3 nucleotides read TGTGCCAGCAGGTTCGGACAGGGGAAGGTAGATGAGCAGTTCTTC. Its protein product is CASRFGQGKVDEQFF.

In its sample, this clonotype was seen many times. The chain employs TRBV7-6 and TRBJ2-6; the D gene is possibly TRBD1 (6 bases). Trimming pared 5 bases from V and 1 base from J, leaving 9 bases between. In germline, CDR1 is SGHVS, CDR2 FNYEAQ. The CDR3 covers 15 residues. CDR3 protein: CASSPGQSGANVLTF. The CDR3, as DNA: TGTGCCAGCAGCCCAGGACAGTCTGGGGCCAACGTCCTGACTTTC. The full variable domain, with the rest looked up from reference TRBV7-6 and TRBJ2-6, is GAGVSQSPRYKVTKRGQDVALRCDPISGHVSLYWYRQALGQGPEFLTYFNYEAQQDKSGLPNDRFSAERPEGSISTLTIQRTEQRDSAMYRCASSPGQSGANVLTFGAGSRLTVL.

V gene TRBV5-1 combines with J gene TRBJ2-1; the match to TRBD1 covers 7 bases. The junction had 7 bases not matched to a gene; V was cut back by 4 bases and J by 6 bases. Germline values: CDR1 SGHRS, CDR2 YFSETQ. The CDR3 is 14 amino acids. The CDR3: CASSMGQTSNEQFF. The CDR3 bases are TGCGCCAGCAGCATGGGACAGACAAGCAATGAGCAGTTCTTC.